A selection of T cell receptor beta chains follows, all from one sample in a study of breast tumors, draining lymph nodes, adjacent tissues. TCRdb re-analysed the multiplex PCR reads in MiXCR, keeping a single row per CDR3 protein. The repertoire holds approximately 280,000 distinct CDR3 sequences, around 30% seen once, with 1.1% in the top ten. The sequenced sample consisted of axillary lymph node tissue. These receptors were taken from a female donor with breast cancer. Some clones in this sample may be carry-over from other donors' samples. CDR3s include the opening cysteine and the closing phenylalanine or tryptophan. Fields, in order: V gene, clone size, D gene, J gene, CDR3 length, CDR3 DNA, CDR3 protein. A D gene is named only where the DNA matches it firmly. Only part of the rows carry a size: once, few, many, or a class if the clone is expanded.

>TRBV6-5|-|-|TRBJ2-3|16
TGTGCCAGCAGTCACTCGAAGAAGTCGGGCACAGATACGCAGTATTTT
CASSHSKKSGTDTQYF
>TRBV7-2|many|-|TRBJ2-7|15
TGTGCCAGCAGCTTAGCGGGGGGACCAACCTACGAGCAGTACTTC
CASSLAGGPTYEQYF
>TRBV19|-|TRBD1|TRBJ1-6|15
TGTGCCAGTAGTTGGACAGGGGCTAAAGATTCACCCCTCCACTTT
CASSWTGAKDSPLHF
>TRBV20-1|many|-|TRBJ2-7|16
TGCAGTGCTACCTCCGCAGGGAGCGGCAGCTCCTACGAGCAGTACTTC
CSATSAGSGSSYEQYF
>TRBV7-2|-|-|TRBJ2-4|18
TGTGCCAGCAGCCCGAGTCCGGGACAAGGTGGAGGGAGAAACATTCAGTACTTC
CASSPSPGQGGGRNIQYF
>TRBV7-6|many|TRBD2|TRBJ2-7|14
TGTGCCAGCAGCTTTAGCGGGAGTTTCTACGAGCAGTACTTC
CASSFSGSFYEQYF
>TRBV20-1|many|TRBD1|TRBJ1-2|17
TGCAGTGCTAGAGGAGGGGACAGGGGGCTCTTGAACTATGGCTACACCTTC
CSARGGDRGLLNYGYTF
>TRBV19|many|-|TRBJ2-1|15
TGTGCCAGTAGTATCGGATCGGTCCTTGGGAATGAGCAGTTCTTC
CASSIGSVLGNEQFF
>TRBV12-3/TRBV12-4|many|-|TRBJ1-2|12
TGTGCCAGCAGCCGCTACCTGGGAGGCTACACCTTC
CASSRYLGGYTF
>TRBV5-1|many|-|TRBJ2-1|15
TGCGCCAGCAGCTTGAATCCCCCAGGGCTAAATGAGCAGTTCTTC
CASSLNPPGLNEQFF
>TRBV2|many|-|TRBJ2-7|16
TGTGCCAGCAGTGAAACGACTCGAACCGGGCGACGGGAGCAGTACTTC
CASSETTRTGRREQYF
>TRBV19|many|TRBD1|TRBJ2-7|14
TGTGCCAGTACCAGGACAGGGGCTCTCTACGAGCAGTACTTC
CASTRTGALYEQYF
>TRBV6-1|many|-|TRBJ1-2|13
TGTGCCAGCAGTGCAAAGAGCAACTATGGCTACACCTTC
CASSAKSNYGYTF
>TRBV10-3|-|-|TRBJ1-3|13
TGTGCCATCAGTGAGGGGTTTGGAAACACCATATATTTT
CAISEGFGNTIYF
>TRBV7-3|-|TRBD1|TRBJ1-1|17
TGTGCCAGCAGCTCCCTGACTATGACAGGGAGCGGAACTGAAGCTTTCTTT
CASSSLTMTGSGTEAFF
>TRBV12-3/TRBV12-4|many|-|TRBJ1-2|13
TGTGCCAGCAGTTTAAAGACGTCGGGTGGCTACACCTTC
CASSLKTSGGYTF
>TRBV5-1|many|-|TRBJ2-7|13
TGCGCCAGCAGCCCCCGGGGCAACTACGAGCAGTACTTC
CASSPRGNYEQYF
>TRBV6-1|-|-|TRBJ1-5|13
TGTGCCAGCAGTTCCGGGTGGTCTCAGCCCCAGCATTTT
CASSSGWSQPQHF
>TRBV13|-|TRBD1|TRBJ2-1|15
TGTGCCAGCAGGACAGGGACAGCGACTTGCAATGAGCAGTTCTTC
CASRTGTATCNEQFF
>TRBV19|few|-|TRBJ1-1|14
TGTGCCAGTAGTATAAAGGGCGACAGCACTGAAGCTTTCTTT
CASSIKGDSTEAFF
>TRBV27|-|TRBD1|TRBJ1-2|14
TGTGCCAGCAGCGACAGCGGACAGGGCTATGGCTACACCTTC
CASSDSGQGYGYTF
>TRBV12-3/TRBV12-4|many|-|TRBJ2-3|15
TGTGCCAGCAGTATACAGGAGGGGGGCACAGATACGCAGTATTTT
CASSIQEGGTDTQYF
>TRBV9|few|TRBD2|TRBJ2-1|18
TGTGCCAGCAGCACACCAATGTCCGGGACTAGCGGCTCCAATGAGCAGTTCTTC
CASSTPMSGTSGSNEQFF
>TRBV27|-|TRBD1|TRBJ2-7|15
TGTGCCAACAGTTTATCGACAGGGGGTACCTACGAGCAGTACTTC
CANSLSTGGTYEQYF
>TRBV24-1|-|-|TRBJ2-6|11
TGTGCCACCAGTGGGGCCAACGTCCTGACTTTC
CATSGANVLTF
>TRBV6-5|-|-|TRBJ1-6|15
TGTGCCAGCAGCCTTGGGAGGGTCTATAATCCACCCCTCCACTTT
CASSLGRVYNPPLHF
>TRBV5-1|many|-|TRBJ1-2|13
TGCGCCAGCAGCTTGGGTCCTAACTATGGCTACACCTTC
CASSLGPNYGYTF
>TRBV7-6|many|-|TRBJ2-7|15
TGTGCCAGCAGCCCCAAGAGCAGGGGTCCCTACGAGCAGTACTTC
CASSPKSRGPYEQYF
>TRBV6-5|many|-|TRBJ2-1|14
TGTGCCAGCAGGTCCGGGATCCGACGTCCGCAGCAGTTCTTC
CASRSGIRRPQQFF
>TRBV28|few|TRBD2|TRBJ2-7|14
TGTGCCAGCAGTCCCCCCGGGGGGAGGCACGAGCAGTACTTC
CASSPPGGRHEQYF
>TRBV12-3/TRBV12-4|few|-|TRBJ2-3|18
TGTGCCAGCAGTTTAGCGCCTAAGGGCACGGGTTCCACAGATACGCAGTATTTT
CASSLAPKGTGSTDTQYF
>TRBV12-3/TRBV12-4|once|-|TRBJ1-1|14
TGTGCCAGCACCCTAGGGCTGATGTGCGTAGGAGCTTTCTTT
CASTLGLMCVGAFF
>TRBV20-1|many|-|TRBJ1-4|15
TGCAGTGCTCTCTCTACGGGACGGCTGAATGAAAAACTGTTTTTT
CSALSTGRLNEKLFF
>TRBV7-2|many|-|TRBJ2-3|12
TGTGCCAGCAGCTTAGACGACGATACGCAGTATTTT
CASSLDDDTQYF
>TRBV20-1|-|-|TRBJ1-6|17
TGCAGTGCTAGCAGGGGTTCGGGGGCTAACTATAATTCACCCCTCCACTTT
CSASRGSGANYNSPLHF
>TRBV12-3/TRBV12-4|many|-|TRBJ1-2|12
TGTGCCAGCAGTTTGAGTCTGTATGGCTACACCTTC
CASSLSLYGYTF
>TRBV9|many|TRBD2|TRBJ2-5|15
TGTGCCAGCAGCGTCTTAGCGGGGATCCAAGAGACCCAGTACTTC
CASSVLAGIQETQYF
>TRBV2|-|-|TRBJ1-5|14
TGTGCCAGCAGTGAAAACCCCCAGGGTTGGCGCGAGCATTTT
CASSENPQGWREHF
>TRBV7-6|-|-|TRBJ1-4|12
TGTGCCAGCAGCCTGAATAATGAAAAACCGTTTTTT
CASSLNNEKPFF
>TRBV7-7|many|-|TRBJ2-3|15
TGTGCTAGCAGCCCGCAGCTAGGGGACACAGATACGCAGTATTTT
CASSPQLGDTDTQYF
>TRBV2|many|TRBD1|TRBJ2-7|19
TGTGCCAGCAGTGGGACGTGGACAGGGGGCGCAATCGTTGTGGGCGAGCAGTACTTC
CASSGTWTGGAIVVGEQYF
>TRBV2|many|-|TRBJ1-2|11
TGTGCCACCACAGGGAACTTCGGCTACACCTTC
CATTGNFGYTF
>TRBV19|many|TRBD1|TRBJ2-7|12
TGTGCCACCGCGAGGGACAGCTACGAGCAGTACTTC
CATARDSYEQYF
>TRBV6-2/TRBV6-3|-|TRBD2|TRBJ2-3|15
TGTGCCAGCACCATCGGTAGCGGGACCCGCGCTACGCAGTATTTT
CASTIGSGTRATQYF
>TRBV20-1|-|-|TRBJ1-5|13
TGCAGTGCGAGTAGCGGGAGCATAGAGACCCAGCATTTT
CSASSGSIETQHF
>TRBV19|many|TRBD1|TRBJ2-1|16
TGTGCCAGTAGTATCGTCGAGACAGGGAGCCACAATGAGCAGTTCTTC
CASSIVETGSHNEQFF
>TRBV2|many|-|TRBJ2-7|15
TGTGCCAGCAGTGAAGAGACTACTCTATCTTCCGAGCAGTACTTC
CASSEETTLSSEQYF